This T cell receptor (beta chain) comes out of a study of T cell responses to AZD1222 COVID-19 vaccine. The CDR3 runs to 16 residues. Germline CDR1 is LNHDA and CDR2 is SQIVND (reference sequence). Losses at the gene ends were 5 bases for V and 2 bases for J; bases not matched to a gene: 5. The repertoire was sequenced with immunoSEQ multiplex PCR; TCRdb's copy has only in-frame clones and lacks some. The sample holds tens of thousands of clones, 90% seen once. Remarks on this clone: What it recognizes is unknown.

General study results and limits: Females made up more of the donors, who were largely white British, and clonal diversity may have come out too low. Close to half of spike-specific TCRs reportedly recognize unmutated variant regions.

The clonotype was recovered from an adult in good health. The chain links TRBV19 to TRBJ2-1; the match to TRBD1 covers 11 bases. The sample consisted of peripheral blood, taken on day 0 of AZD1222 vaccination. CDR3 nucleotide sequence: TGTGCCAGTAGTCAACCGGGACAGGGGGCCTACAATGAGCAGTTCTTC. Its translation: CASSQPGQGAYNEQFF.